This T cell receptor (beta chain) derives from a study of cytomegalovirus exposure and HLA in healthy donors. The study, taken as a whole, reports: Links to common viral pathogens appeared, in a later analysis, for several of the most significant clusters. Researchers counted 150 to 200 TCR beta chains as cytomegalovirus-associated.

This clone was found once. Its antigen remains unidentified. CDR1 is LNHDA and CDR2 is SQIVND in the germline V gene (reference sequence). This CDR3 is built from 13 residues. Trimming stripped 4 bases from V and 6 bases from J, with 9 bases between. With 60 Vbeta and 13 Jbeta primers, the PCR was carried out. Some clones are missing from TCRdb's copy, which holds only in-frame ones; the method was immunoSEQ multiplex PCR. The sample holds some 180,000 clones, more than 75% seen once. The TCR was taken from a woman aged 25 to 39 in good health and CMV-seropositive. The specimen sequenced was PBMCs. The rearrangement uses TRBV19 and TRBJ2-2; the D gene is possibly TRBD1 (5 bases). Written as DNA, the CDR3 is TGTGCCAGTAGTACAGGGTTGGCCGGGGAGCTGTTTTTT. Protein product: CASSTGLAGELFF.